The clone carrying this T cell receptor (beta chain) was observed a handful of times. The time point denotes: newly diagnosed GD, antithyroid drugs for less than 3 months. RNA isolated from PBMCs was used to make the TCR library. Arm-PCR with iRepertoire HTBI primers amplified the CDR3 regions for these TCR beta libraries. A single record per CDR3 protein comes from TCRdb applying MiXCR to the multiplex PCR reads. This sample has some 350,000 distinct CDR3 sequences, with roughly 16% found just once. The sample is drawn from a study of regulatory T cells in long-lasting Graves disease. The sample was also reused in another study, on T cells in Graves' hyperthyroidism and ophthalmopathy. According to that study: With the HTBI primer set, the TCR CDR3 went through a first round of RT-PCR.

The specimen comprised peripheral blood mononuclear cells (PBMCs), sampled at new diagnosis, from a patient treated with antithyroid drugs. This TCR came from a young woman with Graves disease.

CDR3 protein: CASSSQGAYTEAFF. CDR3 sequence (DNA): TGTGCCAGCAGCTCTCAGGGGGCATACACTGAAGCTTTCTTT. The chain carries TRBV5-5 and TRBJ1-1, with 8 bases that match TRBD1. CDR1 is SGHKS, CDR2 YYEKEE, per germline (reference sequence). With V trimmed by 3 bases and J by 3 bases, 4 bases remained unmatched. The CDR3 is 14 residues long.